What follows are 16 T cell receptor beta chains derived from one specimen sequenced in a study of graft-versus-host responses after intestinal transplantation. No cognate antigen is known for these TCRs. Assay used: immunoSEQ multiplex PCR; TCRdb lists only in-frame clones, some missing. Of more than 95,000 clones in the sample, about 94% were seen once. This specimen was unstimulated CD4+ T cells sorted from spleen or lymph node cells, taken before intestinal transplant. These receptors all stem from a human donor who received an intestinal transplant.

This chain links TRBV6-4 with TRBJ2-3; TRBD2 matches 8 bases. Losses at the gene ends were 2 bases for V and 6 bases for J; bases not matched to a gene: 13. CDR1 and CDR2 from the germline V gene are MRHNA and SNTAGT. This CDR3 has 17 amino acids. The CDR3, as DNA: TGTGCCAGCAGTGACGCGGCTAGCGGGCCTCGTCGGGATACGCAGTATTTT. Translated: CASSDAASGPRRDTQYF.

This chain links TRBV19 with TRBJ2-1, with D tentatively TRBD1 (6 bases). V lost 4 bases and J lost 2, with 9 bases in between. CDR1 and CDR2 (germline): LNHDA, SQIVND (reference sequence). The CDR3 has 14 residues. The CDR3 DNA follows: TGTGCCAGTAGTAGCAGGGGCGCCTACAATGAGCAGTTCTTC. Its protein is CASSSRGAYNEQFF.

The rearrangement uses TRBV7-6 and TRBJ2-3; 11 bases map to TRBD2. V trimming: 2 bases; J trimming: 4 bases; junction bases outside the gene matches: 8. Germline CDR1 is SGHVS and CDR2 is FNYEAQ. The CDR3 loop spans 17 amino acids. The CDR3 DNA reads as TGTGCCAGCAGCTTACGGCATAGCGGGGGGGCCGCAGATACGCAGTATTTT. Translation gives CASSLRHSGGAADTQYF. Together with reference TRBV7-6 and TRBJ2-3, the CDR3 gives the full variable domain: GAGVSQSPRYKVTKRGQDVALRCDPISGHVSLYWYRQALGQGPEFLTYFNYEAQQDKSGLPNDRFSAERPEGSISTLTIQRTEQRDSAMYRCASSLRHSGGAADTQYFGPGTRLTVL.

The genes are TRBV18 and TRBJ1-1, with D perhaps matching TRBD1 (5 bases). V was cut by 1 base and J by 1 base, with 25 bases left in between. The CDR3 spans 20 residues. The V gene's germline CDR1 is KGHSH and CDR2 LQKENI. CDR3 bases: TGTGCCAGCTCACCACTCCATAGCTACAGGACCCGCTCGGGGAACACTGAAGCTTTCTTT. Protein: CASSPLHSYRTRSGNTEAFF.

The J gene is TRBJ2-7, the V gene TRBV15; 7 bases align to TRBD2. The CDR3 extends over 15 amino acids. V trimming: 0 bases; J trimming: 6 bases; junction bases outside the gene matches: 8. Germline values: CDR1 LNHNV, CDR2 YYDKDF (reference sequence). DNA for the CDR3: TGTGCCACCAGCAGAGATTGGGGCGGGAGTGGCGAGCAGTACTTC. Encoded protein: CATSRDWGGSGEQYF.

The chain carries TRBV10-3 and TRBJ2-1; TRBD2 matches 11 bases. This CDR3 comprises 15 residues. The germline gives CDR1 ENHRY, CDR2 SYGVKD. V shed 5 bases and J 8 bases; nucleotides not matched to a gene: 8. The CDR3 reads CAISRTSGRGDEQFF. The CDR3 region has the DNA TGTGCCATCAGTCGTACTAGCGGGAGAGGCGATGAGCAGTTCTTC.

The chain combines TRBV5-1 with TRBJ2-3; 9 bases map to TRBD2. CDR1 and CDR2 from the germline V gene are SGHRS and YFSETQ. The V segment lost 4 bases and the J segment 1 base; nucleotides outside the gene matches: 1. This CDR3 contains 14 residues. CDR3 bases: TGCGCCAGCAGCCCTAGCGGGGGCACAGATACGCAGTATTTT. This encodes CASSPSGGTDTQYF.

The genes are TRBV19 and TRBJ2-7; tentative D call: TRBD1 (5 bases). V was cut by 8 bases and J by 4 bases, with 15 bases left in between. Germline V gene sequence: CDR1 LNHDA, CDR2 SQIVND (reference sequence). This CDR3 region has 13 residues. CDR3: CASSGYVWYEQYF. For the CDR3, the DNA is TGTGCCAGTTCAGGGTACGTGTGGTACGAGCAGTACTTC.

CDR3 in amino acids: CASSEALAGGLFEQYF. The CDR3 DNA is TGTGCCAGCAGTGAAGCCCTAGCGGGAGGGCTATTCGAGCAGTACTTC. The rearrangement links TRBV2 to TRBJ2-5, with 12 bases that match TRBD2. The end of the DNA is better explained by TRBJ2-7, so the J call may be wrong. CDR3 length equals 16 residues. Germline loops: CDR1 SNHLY, CDR2 FYNNEI.

V usage is TRBV18 and J usage is TRBJ2-7; 9 bases line up with TRBD1. CDR1 KGHSH and CDR2 LQKENI come from the germline V gene. Trimming removed 6 bases from V and 1 base from J; junction bases left unmatched: 10. There are 16 residues in the CDR3. The CDR3: CASSPSAGQGSYEQYF. Written as DNA, the CDR3 is TGTGCCAGCTCCCCTTCAGCGGGACAGGGATCCTACGAGCAGTACTTC. The whole variable domain, remainder taken from reference TRBV18 and TRBJ2-7, is NAGVMQNPRHLVRRRGQEARLRCSPMKGHSHVYWYRQLPEEGLKFMVYLQKENIIDESGMPKERFSAEFPKEGPSILRIQQVVRGDSAAYFCASSPSAGQGSYEQYFGPGTRLTVT.

The chain carries TRBV6-6 and TRBJ1-2; 8 positions match TRBD1. J was trimmed by 2 bases and V by 5 bases; bases with no gene match: 7. The length of the CDR3 is 15 residues. Germline CDR1 reads MNHNY; CDR2 reads SVGAGI (reference sequence). The CDR3 sequence is CASSTAHRGNYGYTF. CDR3 nucleotides: TGTGCCAGCAGTACGGCTCACAGGGGGAACTATGGCTACACCTTC.

This chain uses TRBV13 with TRBJ1-5; TRBD1 might be the D (6 bases). The CDR3 runs to 13 residues. With 5 bases removed from V and 11 bases from J, the gap between germline ends came to 16 bases. Germline CDR1 is PRHDT and CDR2 is FYEKMQ (reference sequence). The CDR3 DNA sequence: TGTGCCAGCAGCCAAGGGGCCCAGGGGACCCAGCATTTT. Amino acids: CASSQGAQGTQHF.

The chain combines TRBV11-3 with TRBJ2-7; 8 bases map to TRBD2. J was trimmed by 0 bases and V by 5 bases; bases with no gene match: 6. The CDR3 extends over 15 amino acids. Germline CDR1 is SGHNT and CDR2 is YENEEA. The DNA of the CDR3 is TGTGCCAGCAGCCAAACGGGGGGGAGCTCCTACGAGCAGTACTTC. Translating gives CASSQTGGSSYEQYF.

This clone was seen a few times. The rearrangement uses TRBV6-5 and TRBJ1-2, with 12 bases fitting TRBD1. V lost 6 bases, J lost 4 bases, and 6 bases stayed unmatched. CDR1 is MNHEY, CDR2 SVGAGI, per germline. The CDR3 totals 15 residues. The CDR3 DNA reads as TGTGCCAGCAGGTCACCGGGACAGGGGGCCTATGGCTACACCTTC. Its translation: CASRSPGQGAYGYTF.

This chain joins TRBV28 and TRBJ2-7, with TRBD1 identical over 10 bases. CDR1 and CDR2 (germline): MDHEN, SYDVKM. This CDR3 spans 15 amino acids. Trimming removed 5 bases from V and 5 bases from J; junction bases left unmatched: 9. The CDR3 region has the DNA TGTGCCAGCAGTAAGGGACAGGGGATTAAGAACGAGCAGTACTTC. As protein: CASSKGQGIKNEQYF. The variable domain in full, with the rest retrieved from reference TRBV28 and TRBJ2-7, is DVKVTQSSRYLVKRTGEKVFLECVQDMDHENMFWYRQDPGLGLRLIYFSYDVKMKEKGDIPEGYSVSREKKERFSLILESASTNQTSMYLCASSKGQGIKNEQYFGPGTRLTVT.

The V call is TRBV6-5, the J call TRBJ1-5, with D unresolved. This CDR3 spans 14 amino acids. Germline V gene data show CDR1 as MNHEY and CDR2 as SVGAGI. The germline V and J ends were trimmed by 6 bases and 1 base, with 10 bases remaining between them. CDR3 sequence: CASRRAGSNQPQHF. CDR3 DNA sequence: TGTGCCAGCAGGCGGGCCGGGAGCAATCAGCCCCAGCATTTT.